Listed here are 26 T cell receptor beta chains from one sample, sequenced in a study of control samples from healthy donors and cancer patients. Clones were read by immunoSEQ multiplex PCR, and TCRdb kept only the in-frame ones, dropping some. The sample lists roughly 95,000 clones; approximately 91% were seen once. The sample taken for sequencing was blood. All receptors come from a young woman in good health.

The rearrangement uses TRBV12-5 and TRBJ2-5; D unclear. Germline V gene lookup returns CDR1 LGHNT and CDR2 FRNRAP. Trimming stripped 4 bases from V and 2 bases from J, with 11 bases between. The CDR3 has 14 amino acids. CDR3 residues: CASGSRPLQETQYF. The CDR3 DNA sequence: TGTGCTAGTGGTTCCCGGCCCCTTCAAGAGACCCAGTACTTC.

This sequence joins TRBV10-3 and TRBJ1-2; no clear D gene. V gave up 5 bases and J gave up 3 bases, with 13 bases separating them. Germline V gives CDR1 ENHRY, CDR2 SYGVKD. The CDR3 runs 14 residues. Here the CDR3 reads CAISLGVSDYGYTF. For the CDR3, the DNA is TGTGCCATCAGTCTTGGGGTATCGGACTATGGCTACACCTTC.

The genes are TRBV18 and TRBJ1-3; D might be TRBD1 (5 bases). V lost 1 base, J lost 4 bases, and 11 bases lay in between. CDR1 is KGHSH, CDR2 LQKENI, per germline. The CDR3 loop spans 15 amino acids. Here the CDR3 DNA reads TGTGCCAGCTCACCACGGGGGACCCAAGGAAACACCATATATTTT. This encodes CASSPRGTQGNTIYF.

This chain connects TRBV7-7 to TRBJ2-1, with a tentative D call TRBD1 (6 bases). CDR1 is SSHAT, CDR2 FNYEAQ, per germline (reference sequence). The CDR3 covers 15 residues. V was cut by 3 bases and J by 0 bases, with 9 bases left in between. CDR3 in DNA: TGTGCCAGCAGCTTGGGGACAAGCTCCTACAATGAGCAGTTCTTC. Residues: CASSLGTSSYNEQFF.

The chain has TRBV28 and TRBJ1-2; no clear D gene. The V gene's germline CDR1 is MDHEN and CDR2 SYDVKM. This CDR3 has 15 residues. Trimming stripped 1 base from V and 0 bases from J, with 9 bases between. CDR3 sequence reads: CASSLYGKANYGYTF. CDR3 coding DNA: TGTGCCAGCAGTTTATACGGGAAAGCTAACTATGGCTACACCTTC.

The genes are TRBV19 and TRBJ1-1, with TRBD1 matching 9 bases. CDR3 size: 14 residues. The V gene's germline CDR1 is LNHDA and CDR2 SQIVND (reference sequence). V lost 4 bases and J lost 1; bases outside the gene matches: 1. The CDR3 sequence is CASSTTGGNTEAFF. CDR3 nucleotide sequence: TGTGCCAGTAGTACGACAGGGGGGAACACTGAAGCTTTCTTT.

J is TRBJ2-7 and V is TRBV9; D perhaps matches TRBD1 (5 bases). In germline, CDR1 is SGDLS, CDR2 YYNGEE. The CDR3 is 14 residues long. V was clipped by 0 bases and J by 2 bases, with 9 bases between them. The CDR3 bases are TGTGCCAGCAGCGTAGATGTAGGGGCCTACGAGCAGTACTTC. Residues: CASSVDVGAYEQYF.

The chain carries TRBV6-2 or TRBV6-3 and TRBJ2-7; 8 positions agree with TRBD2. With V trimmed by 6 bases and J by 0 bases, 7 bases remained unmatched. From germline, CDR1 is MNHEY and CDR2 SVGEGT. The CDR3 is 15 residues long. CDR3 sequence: CASSPGAGGSYEQYF. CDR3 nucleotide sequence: TGTGCCAGCAGCCCAGGGGCGGGGGGCTCCTACGAGCAGTACTTC.

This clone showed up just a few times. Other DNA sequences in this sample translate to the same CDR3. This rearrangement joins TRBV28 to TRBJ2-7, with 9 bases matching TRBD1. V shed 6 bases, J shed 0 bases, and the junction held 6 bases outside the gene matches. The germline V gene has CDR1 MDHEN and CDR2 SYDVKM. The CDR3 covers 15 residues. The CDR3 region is CASRTGGGGSYEQYF. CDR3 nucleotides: TGTGCCAGCAGAACAGGGGGCGGCGGCTCCTACGAGCAGTACTTC.

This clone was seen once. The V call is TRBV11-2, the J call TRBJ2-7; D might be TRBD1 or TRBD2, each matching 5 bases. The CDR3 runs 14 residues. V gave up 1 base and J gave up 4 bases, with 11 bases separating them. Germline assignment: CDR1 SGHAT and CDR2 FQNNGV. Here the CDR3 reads CASSLAGGGYEQYF. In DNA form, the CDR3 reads TGTGCCAGCAGCTTAGCTGGGGGTGGGTACGAGCAGTACTTC.

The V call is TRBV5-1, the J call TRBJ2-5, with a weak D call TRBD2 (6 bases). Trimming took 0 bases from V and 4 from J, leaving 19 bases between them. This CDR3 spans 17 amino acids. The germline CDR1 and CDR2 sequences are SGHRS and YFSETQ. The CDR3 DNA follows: TGCGCCAGCAGCTTGGCCAAGGGAGGCGGGAAGGGAGAGACCCAGTACTTC. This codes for CASSLAKGGGKGETQYF.

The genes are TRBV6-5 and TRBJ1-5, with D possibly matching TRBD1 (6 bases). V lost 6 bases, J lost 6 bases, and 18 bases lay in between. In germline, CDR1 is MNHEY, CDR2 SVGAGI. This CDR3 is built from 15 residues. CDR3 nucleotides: TGTGCCAGCAGCCTCACAGGGACGCGCGGTCAGCCCCAGCATTTT. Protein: CASSLTGTRGQPQHF.

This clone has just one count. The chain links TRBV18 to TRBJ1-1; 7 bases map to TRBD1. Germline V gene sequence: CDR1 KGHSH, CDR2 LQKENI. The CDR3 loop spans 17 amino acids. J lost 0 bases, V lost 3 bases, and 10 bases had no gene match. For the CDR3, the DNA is TGTGCCAGCTCACCCCCCAGGGGGACCTTTGTGAACACTGAAGCTTTCTTT. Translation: CASSPPRGTFVNTEAFF.

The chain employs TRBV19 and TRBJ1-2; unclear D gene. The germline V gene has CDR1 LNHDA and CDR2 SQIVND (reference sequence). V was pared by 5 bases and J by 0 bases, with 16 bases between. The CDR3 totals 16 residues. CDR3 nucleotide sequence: TGTGCCAGTAGTGTCCGGGGAGGGCTGACTAACTATGGCTACACCTTC. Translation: CASSVRGGLTNYGYTF.

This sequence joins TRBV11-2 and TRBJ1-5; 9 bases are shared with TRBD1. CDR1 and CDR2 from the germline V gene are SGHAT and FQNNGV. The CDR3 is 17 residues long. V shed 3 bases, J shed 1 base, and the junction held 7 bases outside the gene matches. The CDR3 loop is CASSLTSTGGSNQPQHF. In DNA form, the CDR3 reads TGTGCCAGCAGCTTGACGTCGACAGGGGGGAGCAATCAGCCCCAGCATTTT.

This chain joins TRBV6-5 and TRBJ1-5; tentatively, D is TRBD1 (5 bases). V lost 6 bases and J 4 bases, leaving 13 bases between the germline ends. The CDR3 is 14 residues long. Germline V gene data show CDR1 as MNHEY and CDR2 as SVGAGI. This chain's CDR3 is CASRTPGTNQPQHF. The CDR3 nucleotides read TGTGCCAGCAGAACCCCCGGGACGAATCAGCCCCAGCATTTT.

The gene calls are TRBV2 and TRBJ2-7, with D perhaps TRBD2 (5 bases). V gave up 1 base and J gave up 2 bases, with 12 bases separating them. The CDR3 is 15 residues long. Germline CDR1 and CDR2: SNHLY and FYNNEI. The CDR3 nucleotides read TGTGCCAGCAGTGAAGTCCTAGCCGCAGCCTACGAGCAGTACTTC. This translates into CASSEVLAAAYEQYF.

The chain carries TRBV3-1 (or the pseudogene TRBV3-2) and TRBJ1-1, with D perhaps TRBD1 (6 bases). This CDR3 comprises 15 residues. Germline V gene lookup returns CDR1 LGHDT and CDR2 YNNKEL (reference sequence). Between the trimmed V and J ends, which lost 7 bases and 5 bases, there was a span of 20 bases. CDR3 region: CASTHYGGAGTEAFF. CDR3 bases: TGTGCCAGCACCCACTATGGGGGGGCGGGGACTGAAGCTTTCTTT.

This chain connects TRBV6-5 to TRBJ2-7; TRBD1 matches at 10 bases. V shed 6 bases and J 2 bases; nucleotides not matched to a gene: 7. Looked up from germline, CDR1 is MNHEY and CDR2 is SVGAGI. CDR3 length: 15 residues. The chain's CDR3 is CASSPQGQGTYEQYF. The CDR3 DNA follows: TGTGCCAGCAGCCCACAGGGACAGGGGACCTACGAGCAGTACTTC.

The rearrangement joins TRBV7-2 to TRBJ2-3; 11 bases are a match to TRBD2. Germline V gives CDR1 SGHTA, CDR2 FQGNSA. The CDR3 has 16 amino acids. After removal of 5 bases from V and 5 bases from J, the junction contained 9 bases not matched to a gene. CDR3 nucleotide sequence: TGTGCCAGCAGCACCCTACTAGCGGGAGTTGGAGATACGCAGTATTTT. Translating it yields CASSTLLAGVGDTQYF.

The CDR3 DNA sequence: TGTGCCAGCTGCCTAGGCGAGCGAGAGACCCAGTACTTC. Protein: CASCLGERETQYF. The chain joins TRBV2 to TRBJ2-5; D gene uncertain. Trimming left V 8 bases short and J 4 bases short, with 14 bases between. Per germline, CDR1 SNHLY and CDR2 FYNNEI. CDR3 length: 13 amino acids.

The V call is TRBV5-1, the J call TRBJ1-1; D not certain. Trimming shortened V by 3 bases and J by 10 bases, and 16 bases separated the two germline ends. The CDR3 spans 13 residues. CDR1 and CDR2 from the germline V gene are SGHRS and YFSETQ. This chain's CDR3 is CASSYQEQGGAFF. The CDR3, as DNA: TGCGCCAGCAGCTACCAAGAACAAGGTGGAGCTTTCTTT.

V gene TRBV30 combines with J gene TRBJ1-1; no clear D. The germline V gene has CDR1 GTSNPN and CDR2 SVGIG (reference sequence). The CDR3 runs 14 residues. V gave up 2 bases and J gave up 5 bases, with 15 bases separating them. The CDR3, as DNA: TGTGCCTGGAGTCCCCCCCGGTGGGTGACTGAAGCTTTCTTT. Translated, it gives CAWSPPRWVTEAFF.

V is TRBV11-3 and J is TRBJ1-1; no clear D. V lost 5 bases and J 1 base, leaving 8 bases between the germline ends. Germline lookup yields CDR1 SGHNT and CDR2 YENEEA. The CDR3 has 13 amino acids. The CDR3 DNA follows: TGTGCCAGCAGCCTTATAGAGAACACTGAAGCTTTCTTT. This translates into CASSLIENTEAFF.

DNA for the CDR3: TGTGCCAGCAGTGCTAGTCAGGGTGTTACCGGGGAGCTGTTTTTT. Translated: CASSASQGVTGELFF. This sequence joins TRBV2 and TRBJ2-2, with D perhaps matching TRBD1 (5 bases). This CDR3 region has 15 residues. V was pared by 4 bases and J by 5 bases, with 14 bases between. Germline CDR1 and CDR2: SNHLY and FYNNEI.

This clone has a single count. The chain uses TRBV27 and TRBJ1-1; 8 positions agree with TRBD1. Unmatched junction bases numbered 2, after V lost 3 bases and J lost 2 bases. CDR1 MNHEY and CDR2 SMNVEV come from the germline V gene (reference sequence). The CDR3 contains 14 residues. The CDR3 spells CASSFRGLNTEAFF. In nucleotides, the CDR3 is TGTGCCAGCAGTTTCAGGGGGCTTAACACTGAAGCTTTCTTT.